This record looks at one T cell receptor beta chain sequence and its context. Antigen unknown. This record comes from a study of T-cell reconstitution after alpha-beta-depleted transplantation in children. TCRbeta library preparation incorporated unique molecular identifiers. TCRdb fed the PCR reads into MiXCR, producing one record per CDR3 protein. The sample carries about 900,000 distinct CDR3 sequences, around 30% recorded once. Study observations and caveats: Reportedly, only several hundred clones from non-depleted graft cells drove alpha-beta T-cell counts at about two months. Elevated TCRbeta diversity at day 60 was traced, in some patients, to surviving recipient T cells and thymic progenitors. T-cell counts and diversity were attributed mostly to newly produced T cells one year after transplant.

CDR3 length equals 14 residues. Germline assignment: CDR1 DFQATT and CDR2 SNEGSKA (reference sequence). V gave up 5 bases and J gave up 4 bases; unmatched junction bases: 8. The V gene is TRBV20-1, the J gene TRBJ2-3; 8 positions match TRBD2. Here the sequenced sample was PBMCs, mostly from graft donor cells, taken 360 days after TCRalphabeta/CD19-depleted stem cell transplant. This clonotype originated in a boy younger than two who had a stem cell transplant for SCID, so the T cells may come from the graft donor. In nucleotides, the CDR3 is TGCAGTGCTCGTATCGGGGGGGCCGCAGATACGCAGTATTTT. It encodes CSARIGGAADTQYF.